The 28 T cell receptor beta chains in this list originate from one sample, sequenced in a study of blood T cell repertoires in COVID-19. The assay was immunoSEQ multiplex PCR, and TCRdb's table has in-frame clones only and misses some. This sample carries over 85,000 clones, roughly 87% of them seen once, and the ten largest clones take over 12%. The specimen sequenced was peripheral blood. The receptor set was obtained from a male donor with acute or convalescent COVID-19.

The genes are TRBV5-6 and TRBJ1-3; D is perhaps TRBD1 (5 bases). The CDR3 runs to 16 residues. Germline CDR1 reads SGHDT; CDR2 reads YYEEEE. V was trimmed by 4 bases and J by 0 bases, leaving 14 bases between them. CDR3 nucleotide sequence: TGTGCCAGCAGCCCAAAGGGGCGCAACTCTGGAAACACCATATATTTT. Amino acids: CASSPKGRNSGNTIYF.

J is TRBJ2-5 and V is TRBV7-8; 9 bases map to TRBD2. Germline assignment: CDR1 SGHVS and CDR2 FQNEAQ. The CDR3 consists of 16 residues. V was pared by 2 bases and J by 0 bases, with 4 bases of the junction left unmatched. The CDR3 DNA follows: TGTGCCAGCAGCTTACGAAGCGGGGGGTACCAAGAGACCCAGTACTTC. Protein product: CASSLRSGGYQETQYF.

This chain joins TRBV29-1 and TRBJ1-2, with D possibly matching TRBD1 (5 bases). CDR1 SQVTM and CDR2 ANQGSEA come from the germline V gene. Deletions cut 4 bases from V and 2 bases from J, with 14 bases between. The CDR3 length is 14 residues. The CDR3 loop reads CSVAGGGINYGYTF. CDR3 DNA sequence: TGCAGCGTTGCGGGGGGTGGAATAAACTATGGCTACACCTTC.

The rearrangement links TRBV19 to TRBJ2-1, with 13 bases identical to TRBD2. Germline lookup yields CDR1 LNHDA and CDR2 SQIVND (reference sequence). Trimming cost V 6 bases and J 1 base; bases outside gene matches: 3. The CDR3 contains 16 residues. This chain's CDR3 is CASRTSGGISYNEQFF. Here the CDR3 DNA reads TGTGCCAGTAGGACTAGCGGGGGGATTTCCTACAATGAGCAGTTCTTC.

The chain couples TRBV5-1 to TRBJ2-1; 13 bases fit TRBD2. The V segment lost 1 base and the J segment 1 base; nucleotides outside the gene matches: 8. The germline V gene has CDR1 SGHRS and CDR2 YFSETQ. The CDR3 length is 19 residues. Written as DNA, the CDR3 is TGCGCCAGCAGCTTGTACAGACTAGCGGGGGGCCCTTCCTACAATGAGCAGTTCTTC. Its translation: CASSLYRLAGGPSYNEQFF.

The CDR3 nucleotides are TGTGCCAGCAGGGGGACAGGGGTTAGCACAGATACGCAGTATTTT. This encodes CASRGTGVSTDTQYF. The V call is TRBV2, the J call TRBJ2-3; TRBD1 agrees at 10 bases. The CDR3 covers 15 residues. CDR1 SNHLY and CDR2 FYNNEI come from the germline V gene. The V gene end was trimmed by 6 bases and the J gene end by 0 bases; junction bases not matched to a gene: 3.

A few counts support this clone. The chain employs TRBV6-2 or TRBV6-3 and TRBJ2-7, with D perhaps matching TRBD2 (5 bases). Looked up from germline, CDR1 is MNHEY and CDR2 is SVGEGT. The CDR3 is made up of 16 amino acids. Trimming pared 4 bases from V and 0 bases from J, leaving 16 bases between. The CDR3 DNA reads TGTGCCAGCAGTTCCTCCTCGGCAGGAGGCTCCTACGAGCAGTACTTC. It specifies CASSSSSAGGSYEQYF.

V and J are TRBV5-1 and TRBJ1-3, with TRBD1 as a possible D gene (6 bases). V gave up 0 bases and J gave up 0 bases, with 13 bases separating them. This CDR3 spans 17 amino acids. From germline, CDR1 is SGHRS and CDR2 YFSETQ. The DNA for the CDR3 is TGCGCCAGCAGCTTGGGGCTAGGACAGACCTCTGGAAACACCATATATTTT. Its translation is CASSLGLGQTSGNTIYF.

This chain joins TRBV3-1 (or the pseudogene TRBV3-2) and TRBJ2-7, with TRBD2 matching over 11 bases. The CDR3 loop spans 15 amino acids. V gave up 4 bases and J gave up 2 bases; unmatched junction bases: 4. Germline-derived CDR1 and CDR2 are LGHDT and YNNKEL (reference sequence). The CDR3 loop reads CASSRPSGGTYEQYF. CDR3 DNA: TGTGCCAGCAGCCGGCCTAGCGGGGGGACCTACGAGCAGTACTTC.

V and J are TRBV7-6 and TRBJ2-7; no clear D gene. The CDR3 has 13 amino acids. The V gene's germline CDR1 is SGHVS and CDR2 FNYEAQ. V dropped 0 bases and J dropped 4 bases, with 7 bases sitting between them. CDR3: CASSLARNYEQYF. CDR3 nucleotide sequence: TGTGCCAGCAGCTTAGCGCGAAATTACGAGCAGTACTTC.

The DNA of the CDR3 is TGTGCCAGCGCACGGGACTCCTCCTACAATGAGCAGTTCTTC. Translating it yields CASARDSSYNEQFF. The chain uses TRBV2 and TRBJ2-1; maybe TRBD2 (6 bases). V was cut by 8 bases and J by 0 bases, with 11 bases left in between. The CDR3 runs to 14 residues. Germline-derived CDR1 and CDR2 are SNHLY and FYNNEI.

The V and J genes are TRBV6-5 and TRBJ1-4; 7 bases agree with TRBD1. The CDR3 runs to 15 residues. Germline CDR1 reads MNHEY; CDR2 reads SVGAGI. With V trimmed by 6 bases and J by 3 bases, 7 bases remained unmatched. For the CDR3, the DNA is TGTGCCAGCAGGATCCGGACAGGTTCTAATGAAAAACTGTTTTTT. Translated, it gives CASRIRTGSNEKLFF.

This chain joins TRBV18 and TRBJ2-2; TRBD2 aligns across 12 bases. The length of the CDR3 is 18 residues. J was trimmed by 0 bases and V by 0 bases; bases with no gene match: 2. Germline V CDR1 and CDR2: KGHSH, LQKENI. The CDR3 DNA follows: TGTGCCAGCTCACCACCCACTAGCGGGGGGCCGAACACCGGGGAGCTGTTTTTT. Translating it yields CASSPPTSGGPNTGELFF.

The V and J genes are TRBV5-5 and TRBJ1-3; the match to TRBD1 covers 8 bases. With V trimmed by 3 bases and J by 4 bases, 9 bases remained unmatched. This CDR3 contains 16 residues. CDR1 is SGHKS and CDR2 is YYEKEE in the germline V gene (reference sequence). DNA of the CDR3: TGTGCCAGCAGCTCGAGGACAGGGTATACAGGAAACACCATATATTTT. Translation: CASSSRTGYTGNTIYF. Together with reference TRBV5-5 and TRBJ1-3, the CDR3 gives the full variable domain: DAGVTQSPTHLIKTRGQQVTLRCSPISGHKSVSWYQQVLGQGPQFIFQYYEKEERGRGNFPDRFSARQFPNYSSELNVNALLLGDSALYLCASSSRTGYTGNTIYFGEGSWLTVV.

The gene calls are TRBV6-6 and TRBJ2-3, with 16 bases matching TRBD2. The CDR3 is 14 residues long. V was clipped by 6 bases and J by 11 bases; unmatched bases: 5. Germline loops: CDR1 MNHNY, CDR2 SVGAGI (reference sequence). CDR3 nucleotide sequence: TGTGCCAGCAGGGCCGGGACTAGCGGGGGGGGGCAGTATTTT. It codes for CASRAGTSGGGQYF.

This clone has more than one count but fewer than ten. The V gene is TRBV2, the J gene TRBJ2-1; 8 positions match TRBD1. The CDR3 loop spans 13 amino acids. The V gene end was trimmed by 10 bases and the J gene end by 9 bases; junction bases not matched to a gene: 11. Germline CDR1 reads SNHLY; CDR2 reads FYNNEI. The CDR3 here is CATGTGPGGEQFF. The DNA for the CDR3 is TGTGCCACCGGGACAGGTCCCGGGGGTGAGCAGTTCTTC.

This sequence joins TRBV6-6 and TRBJ1-6; tentatively, D is TRBD1 (6 bases). Trimming stripped 6 bases from V and 4 bases from J, with 13 bases between. The CDR3 length is 15 residues. The germline CDR1 and CDR2 sequences are MNHNY and SVGAGI (reference sequence). The DNA of the CDR3 is TGTGCCAGCAGCCCCCCGGGACAATATAATTCACCCCTCCACTTT. Translated: CASSPPGQYNSPLHF.

This clone came up a few times. The CDR3 reads CASSLYGRGNEQYF. The CDR3 bases are TGTGCCAGCAGCTTATACGGCAGGGGCAACGAGCAGTACTTC. J is TRBJ2-7 and V is TRBV13; D might be TRBD1 (6 bases). This CDR3 has 14 amino acids. Trimming removed 2 bases from V and 5 bases from J, with 13 bases in between. Germline CDR1 and CDR2: PRHDT and FYEKMQ (reference sequence).

This clone was counted once. This chain links TRBV6-4 with TRBJ1-6; D ambiguous. In germline, CDR1 is MRHNA, CDR2 SNTAGT. This CDR3 is 14 amino acids long. Trimming cost V 4 bases and J 6 bases, with 10 bases left between them. DNA of the CDR3: TGTGCCAGCAGTGCGGGGTCTTCTAATTCACCCCTCCACTTT. Translated, it gives CASSAGSSNSPLHF.

The chain couples TRBV6-1 to TRBJ2-2; perhaps TRBD2 as D (5 bases). CDR1 is MNHNS and CDR2 is SASEGT in the germline V gene. The CDR3 has 12 residues. The CDR3: CATMDSTGELFF. CDR3 bases: TGTGCAACCATGGACTCCACCGGGGAGCTGTTTTTT.

The J gene is TRBJ1-5, the V gene TRBV6-5; a possible D gene is TRBD1 (5 bases). Trimming took 7 bases from V and 10 from J, leaving 17 bases between them. Germline CDR1 and CDR2: MNHEY and SVGAGI. The CDR3 is 13 residues long. For the CDR3, the DNA is TGTGCCAGCACCGACGCGGGGGACCAACCCCAGCATTTT. Protein product: CASTDAGDQPQHF.

V and J are TRBV4-1 and TRBJ2-3; weak D call: TRBD2 (6 bases). The CDR3 length is 15 residues. Trimming shortened V by 0 bases and J by 6 bases, and 13 bases separated the two germline ends. The germline V gene encodes CDR1 MGHRA and CDR2 YSYEKL. DNA of the CDR3: TGCGCCAGCAGCCAAGATGCACTAGCTGCTGATACGCAGTATTTT. Translating it yields CASSQDALAADTQYF.

The genes are TRBV4-1 and TRBJ2-7, with 11 bases lining up with TRBD1. The ends lost 4 bases at V and 0 bases at J; junction bases unmatched: 2. The CDR3 loop spans 15 amino acids. Germline V lookup: CDR1 MGHRA, CDR2 YSYEKL. The CDR3 loop reads CASSLGTGGSYEQYF. The DNA for the CDR3 is TGCGCCAGCAGCCTCGGGACAGGGGGCTCCTACGAGCAGTACTTC.

This clone came up many times. The chain has TRBV7-9 and TRBJ2-5, with a weak D call TRBD1 (6 bases). The germline V gene encodes CDR1 SEHNR and CDR2 FQNEAQ (reference sequence). The CDR3 totals 16 residues. Trimming cost V 0 bases and J 4 bases, with 15 bases left between them. CDR3 coding DNA: TGTGCCAGCAGCTTAGCGTTAGGGGGAGAAGGAGAGACCCAGTACTTC. Residues: CASSLALGGEGETQYF.

This clone was counted a few times. The rearrangement links TRBV5-5 to TRBJ1-2, with 7 bases identical to TRBD1. The CDR3 totals 15 residues. The V segment lost 0 bases and the J segment 5 bases; nucleotides outside the gene matches: 7. Germline CDR1 and CDR2: SGHKS and YYEKEE (reference sequence). CDR3 DNA: TGTGCCAGCAGCTTGGTACAGGGGCTAGAGTATGGCTACACCTTC. Protein product: CASSLVQGLEYGYTF.

This clone was counted only a few times. The rearrangement uses TRBV5-6 and TRBJ2-1, with D possibly TRBD1 on 5 matching bases. Per the germline V gene, CDR1 is SGHDT and CDR2 is YYEEEE. The ends were cut back, 2 bases at V and 9 bases at J, with 15 bases in the middle. CDR3 length: 14 residues. The CDR3 sequence is CASSFLGGASEQFF. The CDR3 bases are TGTGCCAGCAGCTTTTTAGGTGGGGCCAGTGAGCAGTTCTTC.

The chain employs TRBV6-2 or TRBV6-3 and TRBJ1-2; D is perhaps TRBD1 (6 bases). The length of the CDR3 is 12 residues. The V and J ends lost 4 bases and 7 bases respectively, with 10 bases between them. CDR1 is MNHEY and CDR2 is SVGEGT in the germline V gene. CDR3 nucleotides: TGTGCCAGCAGTTCACAGGGCTTTGGCTACACCTTC. Translation: CASSSQGFGYTF.

This chain joins TRBV6-1 and TRBJ1-6; no clear D gene. CDR3 length: 15 amino acids. The germline V gene has CDR1 MNHNS and CDR2 SASEGT. Trimming removed 0 bases from V and 5 bases from J, with 8 bases in between. CDR3 sequence: CASSEARKDNSPLHF. The CDR3 region has the DNA TGTGCCAGCAGTGAAGCGCGGAAGGATAATTCACCCCTCCACTTT.